The 32 T cell receptor beta chains presented below share a single source sample, sequenced in a study of PD-1 blockade in classical Hodgkin lymphoma. Sequencing was performed with immunoSEQ multiplex PCR; in TCRdb, only in-frame clones are kept and a portion is missing. The sample holds more than 20,000 clones; about 94% are singletons and the top ten take 5% to 6.5%. Noted time point: newly diagnosed, previously untreated cHL patient sample. Sequencing was performed on peripheral blood mononuclear cells (PBMCs). The receptors were sampled from a human donor with classical Hodgkin lymphoma.

The V gene is TRBV5-1, the J gene TRBJ2-3; 10 bases map to TRBD1. The germline V gene has CDR1 SGHRS and CDR2 YFSETQ. This CDR3 has 17 amino acids. V dropped 4 bases and J dropped 4; count of bases not matched to a gene: 12. CDR3 coding DNA: TGCGCCAGCAGCCCACACCGACAGGGGGCTGGGGCAGATACGCAGTATTTT. This gives the protein CASSPHRQGAGADTQYF.

The V call is TRBV6-1, the J call TRBJ1-1; TRBD1 aligns across 8 bases. CDR1 and CDR2 (germline): MNHNS, SASEGT. CDR3 length equals 14 residues. With V trimmed by 6 bases and J by 4 bases, 7 bases remained unmatched. Written as DNA, the CDR3 is TGTGCCAGCAGGCTAACGACAGGGGTCACTGAAGCTTTCTTT. As protein: CASRLTTGVTEAFF.

This clone was recorded a few times. The chain employs TRBV28 and TRBJ2-5; D is possibly TRBD1 or TRBD2 (6 bases each). V dropped 10 bases and J dropped 5 bases, with 14 bases sitting between them. The CDR3 runs 12 residues. Germline V gives CDR1 MDHEN, CDR2 SYDVKM. CDR3 in DNA: TGTGCCACTCGGAGGGGGTCTGAGACCCAGTACTTC. It translates to CATRRGSETQYF. The full variable domain, completed using reference TRBV28 and TRBJ2-5, is DVKVTQSSRYLVKRTGEKVFLECVQDMDHENMFWYRQDPGLGLRLIYFSYDVKMKEKGDIPEGYSVSREKKERFSLILESASTNQTSMYLCATRRGSETQYFGPGTRLLVL.

This clone appeared a single time. This sequence joins TRBV5-1 and TRBJ1-2; D remains unclear. The CDR3 runs to 13 residues. Trimming shortened V by 0 bases and J by 5 bases, and 8 bases separated the two germline ends. Germline values: CDR1 SGHRS, CDR2 YFSETQ. The CDR3 DNA reads TGCGCCAGCAGCTTGGGAATCGAGTATGGCTACACCTTC. Translating it yields CASSLGIEYGYTF. Full variable domain (outside the CDR3, taken from reference TRBV5-1 and TRBJ1-2): KAGVTQTPRYLIKTRGQQVTLSCSPISGHRSVSWYQQTPGQGLQFLFEYFSETQRNKGNFPGRFSGRQFSNSRSEMNVSTLELGDSALYLCASSLGIEYGYTFGSGTRLTVV.

The chain carries TRBV28 and TRBJ1-5, with a possible D match to TRBD1 (5 bases). This CDR3 has 14 amino acids. V lost 4 bases to trimming and J lost 7 bases, with 14 bases between them. CDR1 is MDHEN, CDR2 SYDVKM, per germline. The CDR3 is CASSSAGQGQPQHF. The DNA for the CDR3 is TGTGCCAGCAGTTCCGCAGGGCAGGGCCAGCCCCAGCATTTT.

This clone came up once. V gene TRBV2 combines with J gene TRBJ2-7; D uncertain. CDR3 length: 12 residues. Between the trimmed V and J ends, which lost 1 base and 4 bases, there was a span of 5 bases. Per the germline V gene, CDR1 is SNHLY and CDR2 is FYNNEI. CDR3 nucleotide sequence: TGTGCCAGCAGTGAAGGTGGTTACGAGCAGTACTTC. Encoded protein: CASSEGGYEQYF.

DNA for the CDR3: TGTGCCAGCAGCACGACAGGGTCGAACACTGAAGCTTTCTTT. As protein: CASSTTGSNTEAFF. This rearrangement joins TRBV9 to TRBJ1-1, with TRBD1 matching 7 bases. This CDR3 has 14 amino acids. The junction had 4 bases not matched to a gene; V was cut back by 4 bases and J by 1 base. Germline V gene data show CDR1 as SGDLS and CDR2 as YYNGEE.

The chain combines TRBV28 with TRBJ1-6; 7 bases align to TRBD1. In germline, CDR1 is MDHEN, CDR2 SYDVKM. Trimming took 5 bases from V and 7 from J; bases not matched to a gene: 20. The CDR3 totals 19 residues. Here the CDR3 DNA reads TGTGCCAGCAGTACGCCCAACTTGGGAGACAGGGAACAAAATTCACCCCTCCACTTT. Protein sequence: CASSTPNLGDREQNSPLHF.

The V and J genes are TRBV4-1 and TRBJ2-7; 7 bases are shared with TRBD1. Germline V gene sequence: CDR1 MGHRA, CDR2 YSYEKL. V was pared by 6 bases and J by 2 bases, with 10 bases of the junction left unmatched. The CDR3 loop spans 15 amino acids. CDR3 in DNA: TGCGCCAGCAGTAGGGGGACAGAAAACCCCTACGAGCAGTACTTC. Residues: CASSRGTENPYEQYF.

The V and J genes are TRBV7-6 and TRBJ1-5; a possible D gene is TRBD1 (5 bases). CDR3 length: 14 amino acids. CDR1 and CDR2 (germline): SGHVS, FNYEAQ. Trimming cost V 0 bases and J 5 bases, with 8 bases left between them. CDR3 nucleotide sequence: TGTGCCAGCAGCTTAGCAGGGGCTGATCAGCCCCAGCATTTT. Its translation is CASSLAGADQPQHF.

The CDR3 loop is CASSSRDGDEKLFF. The CDR3 DNA sequence: TGTGCCAGTAGTTCAAGAGACGGAGATGAAAAACTGTTTTTT. The chain joins TRBV19 to TRBJ1-4; D remains unclear. V was trimmed by 5 bases and J by 6 bases, leaving 13 bases between them. CDR3 size: 14 residues. Germline lookup yields CDR1 LNHDA and CDR2 SQIVND (reference sequence).

The chain joins TRBV28 to TRBJ1-2; a possible D gene is TRBD1 (5 bases). The CDR3 sequence is 13 residues long. Germline lookup yields CDR1 MDHEN and CDR2 SYDVKM. V gave up 7 bases and J gave up 5 bases, with 14 bases separating them. In DNA, the CDR3 is TGTGCCAGCAAAAAGACAGTCCTTTATGGCTACACCTTC. Its protein product is CASKKTVLYGYTF.

V gene TRBV4-3 combines with J gene TRBJ2-7; TRBD2 matches 7 bases. Germline assignment: CDR1 LGHNA and CDR2 YSLEER. The CDR3 is 15 residues long. Trimming cost V 3 bases and J 3 bases; bases outside gene matches: 8. The CDR3 coding sequence is TGCGCCAGCAGCCAGGGCCGGGACTACTTCTACGAGCAGTACTTC. Residues: CASSQGRDYFYEQYF.

Turning to this clone: One junction end does not reproduce the germline sequence, and a read error may be involved. V and J are TRBV6-5 and TRBJ1-6; no clear D gene. The CDR3 totals 11 residues. Germline CDR1 reads MNHEY; CDR2 reads SVGAGI. The chain's CDR3 is CASSYGWTLLF. CDR3 sequence (DNA): TGTGCCAGCAGTTATGGATGGACGCTCCTCTTT.

This chain uses TRBV5-5 with TRBJ2-1; D unresolved. Germline V gene data show CDR1 as SGHKS and CDR2 as YYEKEE (reference sequence). CDR3 length: 12 residues. V lost 2 bases to trimming and J lost 2 bases, with 2 bases between them. The CDR3 protein is CASSFAYNEQFF. In DNA form, the CDR3 reads TGTGCCAGCAGCTTTGCCTACAATGAGCAGTTCTTC.

The rearrangement links TRBV5-1 to TRBJ1-4, with D hard to call. Germline CDR1 and CDR2: SGHRS and YFSETQ. The CDR3 is made up of 14 amino acids. With 0 bases removed from V and 8 bases from J, the gap between germline ends came to 11 bases. The CDR3 nucleotides are TGCGCCAGCAGCTTGGGGGGAGCGAAAGAAAAACTGTTTTTT. This gives the protein CASSLGGAKEKLFF.

The gene calls are TRBV7-8 and TRBJ2-1; 9 nucleotides line up with TRBD1. J lost 4 bases, V lost 4 bases, and 5 bases had no gene match. The germline V gene encodes CDR1 SGHVS and CDR2 FQNEAQ. The CDR3 spans 15 residues. CDR3 amino acids: CASSYTGGAYNEQFF. The CDR3 region has the DNA TGTGCCAGCAGCTACACAGGGGGCGCTTACAATGAGCAGTTCTTC.

The rearrangement uses TRBV29-1 and TRBJ1-1; D is perhaps TRBD1 (5 bases). Per germline, CDR1 SQVTM and CDR2 ANQGSEA. V was trimmed by 4 bases and J by 7 bases, leaving 22 bases between them. CDR3 length: 15 amino acids. The DNA of the CDR3 is TGCAGCGTTGGAGACCTTATGGGGGGGTCAGGTGAAGCTTTCTTT. Translated: CSVGDLMGGSGEAFF.

This sequence joins TRBV11-2 and TRBJ2-7; D unresolved. V was trimmed by 4 bases and J by 0 bases, leaving 13 bases between them. The germline V gene encodes CDR1 SGHAT and CDR2 FQNNGV. The CDR3 runs to 15 residues. The CDR3 protein is CASSSITRNSYEQYF. CDR3 nucleotide sequence: TGTGCCAGCAGCTCCATCACGAGAAACTCCTACGAGCAGTACTTC. Combining the CDR3 with reference TRBV11-2 and TRBJ2-7 gives the whole variable domain EAGVAQSPRYKIIEKRQSVAFWCNPISGHATLYWYQQILGQGPKLLIQFQNNGVVDDSQLPKDRFSAERLKGVDSTLKIQPAKLEDSAVYLCASSSITRNSYEQYFGPGTRLTVT.

The chain combines TRBV28 with TRBJ2-1, with 7 bases identical to TRBD1. Germline CDR1 reads MDHEN; CDR2 reads SYDVKM. V trimming: 6 bases; J trimming: 7 bases; junction bases outside the gene matches: 12. The CDR3 has 15 amino acids. The CDR3, as DNA: TGTGCCAGCAGCCCAACCGGGACAGTGGGGAATGAGCAGTTCTTC. This translates into CASSPTGTVGNEQFF.

The sample holds one count of this clone. This chain connects TRBV6-9 to TRBJ2-7; the match to TRBD1 covers 9 bases. The CDR3 covers 15 residues. Germline-derived CDR1 and CDR2 are MNHGY and SVAAGI. J was trimmed by 2 bases and V by 8 bases; bases with no gene match: 10. Here the CDR3 reads CASPGPGTGTYEQYF. The DNA of the CDR3 is TGTGCCAGCCCTGGCCCCGGGACAGGGACCTACGAGCAGTACTTC.

Here the CDR3 reads CASSQDVNTEAFF. DNA for the CDR3: TGTGCCAGCAGCCAGGATGTGAACACTGAAGCTTTCTTT. The rearrangement uses TRBV5-4 and TRBJ1-1; D is unclear. Looked up from germline, CDR1 is SGHNT and CDR2 is YYREEE (reference sequence). CDR3 length equals 13 residues. V dropped 4 bases and J dropped 0 bases, with 7 bases sitting between them.

This sequence joins TRBV6-4 and TRBJ2-1; TRBD2 matches at 7 bases. Looked up from germline, CDR1 is MRHNA and CDR2 is SNTAGT. This CDR3 is built from 14 residues. V lost 5 bases to trimming and J lost 7 bases; unmatched junction nucleotides: 8. The CDR3 here is CASSLAGESNEQFF. In DNA, the CDR3 is TGTGCCAGCAGTTTGGCGGGGGAGAGTAATGAGCAGTTCTTC.

The chain carries TRBV4-3 and TRBJ1-6, with D perhaps matching TRBD1 (5 bases). V was trimmed by 0 bases and J by 7 bases, leaving 10 bases between them. The CDR3 runs 15 residues. CDR1 and CDR2 (germline): LGHNA, YSLEER. The CDR3 here is CASSQDTGANSPLHF. The CDR3 nucleotides are TGCGCCAGCAGCCAAGATACAGGTGCGAATTCACCCCTCCACTTT.

This chain uses TRBV15 with TRBJ1-2; D not certain. The CDR3 runs to 15 residues. Germline loops: CDR1 LNHNV, CDR2 YYDKDF (reference sequence). Trimming stripped 3 bases from V and 2 bases from J, with 13 bases between. CDR3 in amino acids: CATSSGRADNYGYTF. CDR3 in DNA: TGTGCCACCAGCAGCGGGAGGGCAGACAACTATGGCTACACCTTC. Full variable domain (outside the CDR3, taken from reference TRBV15 and TRBJ1-2): DAMVIQNPRYQVTQFGKPVTLSCSQTLNHNVMYWYQQKSSQAPKLLFHYYDKDFNNEADTPDNFQSRRPNTSFCFLDIRSPGLGDTAMYLCATSSGRADNYGYTFGSGTRLTVV.

The chain recombines TRBV6-6 with TRBJ2-7, with no clear D. This CDR3 contains 13 residues. CDR1 and CDR2 (germline): MNHNY, SVGAGI (reference sequence). Trimming left V 5 bases short and J 6 bases short, with 14 bases between. CDR3 sequence (DNA): TGTGCCAGCAGTATTGGACCGTGGGGCGAGCAGTACTTC. It codes for CASSIGPWGEQYF.

V gene TRBV19 combines with J gene TRBJ1-2, with D perhaps TRBD1 (5 bases). V was pared by 5 bases and J by 13 bases, with 14 bases between. The CDR3 consists of 11 residues. Germline lookup yields CDR1 LNHDA and CDR2 SQIVND (reference sequence). Here the CDR3 reads CASSFGTLGTF. CDR3 DNA: TGTGCCAGTAGTTTCGGGACGCTCGGCACCTTC. The whole variable domain, remainder taken from reference TRBV19 and TRBJ1-2, is DGGITQSPKYLFRKEGQNVTLSCEQNLNHDAMYWYRQDPGQGLRLIYYSQIVNDFQKGDIAEGYSVSREKKESFPLTVTSAQKNPTAFYLCASSFGTLGTFGSGTRLTVV.

The chain employs TRBV9 and TRBJ2-2; a possible D gene is TRBD2 (7 bases). CDR1 SGDLS and CDR2 YYNGEE come from the germline V gene. The ends were cut back, 1 base at V and 2 bases at J, with 15 bases in the middle. The CDR3 length is 17 residues. The CDR3 coding sequence is TGTGCCAGCAGCGTAAAGGGGGGGCTTATTAACACCGGGGAGCTGTTTTTT. It encodes CASSVKGGLINTGELFF.

J is TRBJ2-1 and V is TRBV6-4, with D uncertain. V lost 8 bases and J 5 bases, leaving 19 bases between the germline ends. The CDR3 spans 15 residues. The germline V gene encodes CDR1 MRHNA and CDR2 SNTAGT. The DNA of the CDR3 is TGTGCCAGCCTAGAGGCCGAGGCGATAAACAATGAGCAGTTCTTC. This gives the protein CASLEAEAINNEQFF.

This clone was detected once. The chain carries TRBV27 and TRBJ2-7; 8 bases are shared with TRBD2. This CDR3 comprises 14 residues. The germline V gene encodes CDR1 MNHEY and CDR2 SMNVEV (reference sequence). V lost 5 bases and J lost 5; bases outside the gene matches: 8. The CDR3 DNA reads as TGTGCCAGCAGTACCCGGGGGGGAGGAAACGAGCAGTACTTC. Residues: CASSTRGGGNEQYF.

The rearrangement joins TRBV4-3 to TRBJ2-5, with 8 nucleotides matching TRBD1. The V gene end was trimmed by 3 bases and the J gene end by 4 bases; junction bases not matched to a gene: 10. The CDR3 covers 16 residues. Looked up from germline, CDR1 is LGHNA and CDR2 is YSLEER. The chain's CDR3 is CASSHDRTGGRETQYF. CDR3 DNA: TGCGCCAGCAGCCACGACAGAACAGGGGGTCGAGAGACCCAGTACTTC.

This sequence joins TRBV5-1 and TRBJ2-1; no firm D call. V dropped 3 bases and J dropped 7 bases, with 14 bases sitting between them. This CDR3 spans 14 amino acids. The germline gives CDR1 SGHRS, CDR2 YFSETQ. The CDR3 coding sequence is TGCGCCAGCAGCTCCGGGTGGGGTGGAAATGAGCAGTTCTTC. Its protein product is CASSSGWGGNEQFF.